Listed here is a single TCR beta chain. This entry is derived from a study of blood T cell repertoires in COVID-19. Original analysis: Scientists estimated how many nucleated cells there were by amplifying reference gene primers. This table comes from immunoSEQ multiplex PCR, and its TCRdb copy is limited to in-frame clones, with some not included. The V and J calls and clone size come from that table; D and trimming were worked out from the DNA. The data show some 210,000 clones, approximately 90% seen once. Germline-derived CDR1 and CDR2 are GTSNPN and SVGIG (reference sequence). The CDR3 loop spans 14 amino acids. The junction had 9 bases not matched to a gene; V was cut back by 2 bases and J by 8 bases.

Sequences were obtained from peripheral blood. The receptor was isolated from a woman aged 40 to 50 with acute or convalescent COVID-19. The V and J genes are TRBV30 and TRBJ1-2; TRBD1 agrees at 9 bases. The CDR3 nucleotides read TGTGCCTGGAGTTCGAAGGGACAGGGTTACGGCTACACCTTC. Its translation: CAWSSKGQGYGYTF.